This TCR beta chain comes out of a study of B cell selection in AIRE deficiency (dated by TCRdb to the late 2010s). For context, the study as a whole: TCRbeta repertoires of sorted blood CD4+ conventional T cells and regulatory T cells were compared between AIRE-deficient patients and healthy controls. The TCR-sequenced cohort comprised five AIRE-deficient APECED patients and five healthy control donors. Broad study findings and their caveats: Shared Treg sequences had shorter CDR3s, reflecting a bias toward rearrangements with few non-templated nucleotide insertions. Around 30% of the Treg TCRbeta sequences shared among healthy donors turned up in patient Tconv cells, suggesting that Treg-biased clones are diverted into the Tconv compartment. In terms of TCRBV gene usage, CDR3 length and TCR diversity, Tconv and Treg cells from AIRE-deficient patients looked similar to Tconv and Treg cells from healthy donors. Among some 3,600 shared Treg TCRbeta sequences, over 30% were found to be shared only among healthy donors and about 10% only among patients, suggesting that Treg selection is less efficient in the absence of AIRE. Only TCRbeta chains were sequenced, and more than 30% of the Treg sequences shared among healthy donors were also detected in healthy Tconv cells, possibly owing to differing TCRalpha chains.

With respect to this clone: The clone's antigen remains unknown. One base away there is no much larger clone; base qualities are not given.

CD4+CD25hiCD127low/negative cells were sorted as the regulatory T cell population. The control samples were obtained from healthy donors who were not related to the patients. Tconv and Treg cells for TCRbeta sequencing were sorted on a FACSAria flow cytometer. The sorted cells were collected in 5-ml round-bottom polystyrene tubes, and the dry cell pellets were frozen at -80 degrees C prior to sequencing. CDR1 SGHRS and CDR2 YFSETQ are derived from the germline V gene. Inclusive of the bounding cysteine and phenylalanine, the CDR3 is 13 residues long. The only DNA kept is the CDR3, 39 bases in frame from the first base. Compared with germline, V lacks 4 bases and J lacks 3 bases; bases without a gene match: 3. TCRbeta chain sequencing was performed with the immunoSEQ platform. The study's processing was this. When Treg repertoires were pooled, about 5.65x10^4 distinct TCRbeta sequences were obtained from patients and roughly 1x10^5 from healthy donors. Treg TCRbeta sequences shared by two or more individuals were defined as public, and these public Treg TCRbeta sequences were subsequently searched for in Tconv repertoires. Group differences were tested with Mann-Whitney U tests and Bonferroni-Dunn correction in GraphPad Prism 7.03. The clones in this table, taken by TCRdb from immuneACCESS, are in-frame only. Not every clone is retained; where verified, under half of the shortfall comes from an unresolved V gene, and the cause of the rest is unknown. That table furnishes V, J and clone size, whereas the DNA furnished D and trimming. For this sample there are about 22,000 clones; around 90% appear just once. The ten top clones hold roughly 1.4% of the sample.

The chain employs TRBV5-1 and TRBJ1-1; TRBD1 matches 7 bases in the middle. The sequenced sample was CD4+CD25+ Tregs sorted from PBMCs. This receptor was obtained from a human donor in good health. The CDR3 has the sequence CASSHTGDTEAFF. The nucleotides are TGCGCCAGCAGCCATACAGGGGACACTGAAGCTTTCTTT.